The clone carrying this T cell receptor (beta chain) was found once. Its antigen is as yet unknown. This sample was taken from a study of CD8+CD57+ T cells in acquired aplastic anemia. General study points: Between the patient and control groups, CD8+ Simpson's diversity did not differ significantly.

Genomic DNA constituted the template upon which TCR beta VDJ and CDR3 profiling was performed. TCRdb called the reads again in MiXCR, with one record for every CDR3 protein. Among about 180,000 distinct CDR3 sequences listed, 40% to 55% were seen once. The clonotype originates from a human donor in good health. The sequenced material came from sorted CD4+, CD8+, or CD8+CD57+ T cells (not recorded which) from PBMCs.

The CDR3 here is CATGGGNSNQPQHF. CDR3 DNA sequence: TGTGCCACAGGGGGGGGGAATAGCAATCAGCCCCAGCATTTT. V gene TRBV24-1 combines with J gene TRBJ1-5; D perhaps matches TRBD1 (6 bases). Trimming cost V 10 bases and J 0 bases, with 12 bases left between them. Germline V gene data show CDR1 as KGHDR and CDR2 as SFDVKD. The CDR3 consists of 14 residues.